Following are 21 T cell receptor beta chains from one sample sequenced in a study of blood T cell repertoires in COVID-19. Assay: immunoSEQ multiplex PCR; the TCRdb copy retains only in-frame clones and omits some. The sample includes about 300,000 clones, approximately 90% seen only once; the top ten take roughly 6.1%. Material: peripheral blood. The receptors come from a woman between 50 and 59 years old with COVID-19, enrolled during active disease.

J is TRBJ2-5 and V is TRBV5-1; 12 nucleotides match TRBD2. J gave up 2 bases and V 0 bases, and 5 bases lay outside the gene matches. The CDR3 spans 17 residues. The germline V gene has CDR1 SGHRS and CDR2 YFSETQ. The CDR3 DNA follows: TGCGCCAGCAGCTTGGAACTAGCGGGAGGCCGGCAAGAGACCCAGTACTTC. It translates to CASSLELAGGRQETQYF.

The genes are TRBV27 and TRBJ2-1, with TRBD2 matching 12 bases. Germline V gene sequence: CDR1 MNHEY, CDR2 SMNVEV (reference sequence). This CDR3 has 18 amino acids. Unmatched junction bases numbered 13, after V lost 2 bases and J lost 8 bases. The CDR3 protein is CASSLLLSGLAGKDEQFF. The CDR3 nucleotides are TGTGCCAGCAGTTTACTTCTCTCCGGACTAGCGGGAAAGGATGAGCAGTTCTTC.

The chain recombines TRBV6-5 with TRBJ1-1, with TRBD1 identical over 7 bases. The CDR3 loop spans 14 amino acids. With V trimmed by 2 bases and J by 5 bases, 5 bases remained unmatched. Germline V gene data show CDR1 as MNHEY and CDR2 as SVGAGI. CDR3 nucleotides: TGTGCCAGCAGTTACCACAGGGGAAAGACTGAAGCTTTCTTT. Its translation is CASSYHRGKTEAFF.

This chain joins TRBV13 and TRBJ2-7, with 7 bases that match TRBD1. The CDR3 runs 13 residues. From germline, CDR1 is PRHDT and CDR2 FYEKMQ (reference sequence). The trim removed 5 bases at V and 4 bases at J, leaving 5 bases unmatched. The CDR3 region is CASSHRGLYEQYF. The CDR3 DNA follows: TGTGCCAGCAGCCACAGGGGTTTGTACGAGCAGTACTTC.

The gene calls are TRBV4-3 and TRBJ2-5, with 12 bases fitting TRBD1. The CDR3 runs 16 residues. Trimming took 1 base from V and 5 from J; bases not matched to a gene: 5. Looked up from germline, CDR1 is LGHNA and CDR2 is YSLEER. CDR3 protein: CASSQAGTGGWETQYF. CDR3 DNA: TGCGCCAGCAGCCAAGCCGGGACAGGGGGCTGGGAGACCCAGTACTTC.

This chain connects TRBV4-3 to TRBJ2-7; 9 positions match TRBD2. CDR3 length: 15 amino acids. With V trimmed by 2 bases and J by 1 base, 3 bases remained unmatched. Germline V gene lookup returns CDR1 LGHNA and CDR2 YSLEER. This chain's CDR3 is CASSQLAGASYEQYF. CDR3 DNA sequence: TGCGCCAGCAGCCAATTAGCGGGAGCGTCCTACGAGCAGTACTTC.

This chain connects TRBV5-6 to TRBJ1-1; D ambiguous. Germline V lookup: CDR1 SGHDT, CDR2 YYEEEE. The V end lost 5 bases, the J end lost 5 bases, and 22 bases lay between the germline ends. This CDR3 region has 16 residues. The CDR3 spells CASSQAGGGSGTEAFF. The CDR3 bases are TGTGCCAGCAGTCAGGCTGGAGGAGGATCGGGGACTGAAGCTTTCTTT.

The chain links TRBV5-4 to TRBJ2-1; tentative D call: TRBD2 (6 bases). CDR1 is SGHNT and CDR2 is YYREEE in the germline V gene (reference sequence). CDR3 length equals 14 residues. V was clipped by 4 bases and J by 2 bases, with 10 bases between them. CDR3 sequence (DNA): TGTGCCAGCAGCCTCGGGACTGCCTACAATGAGCAGTTCTTC. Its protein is CASSLGTAYNEQFF.

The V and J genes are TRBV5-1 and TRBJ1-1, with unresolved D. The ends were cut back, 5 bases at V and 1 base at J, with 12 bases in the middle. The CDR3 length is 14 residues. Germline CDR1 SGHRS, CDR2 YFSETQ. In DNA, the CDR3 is TGCGCCAGCAGGTCCTCGCCGGGGAACACTGAAGCTTTCTTT. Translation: CASRSSPGNTEAFF.

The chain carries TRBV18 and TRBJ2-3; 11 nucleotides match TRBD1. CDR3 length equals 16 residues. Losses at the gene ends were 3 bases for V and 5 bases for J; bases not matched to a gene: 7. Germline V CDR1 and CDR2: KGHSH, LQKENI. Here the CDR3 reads CASSPKGTGGEDTQYF. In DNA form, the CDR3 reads TGTGCCAGCTCACCCAAGGGGACAGGGGGGGAAGATACGCAGTATTTT.

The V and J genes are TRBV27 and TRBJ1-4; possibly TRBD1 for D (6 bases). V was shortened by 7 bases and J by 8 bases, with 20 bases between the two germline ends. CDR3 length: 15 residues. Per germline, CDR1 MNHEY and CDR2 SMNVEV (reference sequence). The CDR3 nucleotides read TGTGCCAGCACCACCCGAGGACAGCGCCAAGAAAAACTGTTTTTT. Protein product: CASTTRGQRQEKLFF.

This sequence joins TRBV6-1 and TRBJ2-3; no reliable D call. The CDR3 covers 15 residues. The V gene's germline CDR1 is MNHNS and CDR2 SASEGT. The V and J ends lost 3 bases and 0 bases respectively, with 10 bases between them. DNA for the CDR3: TGTGCCAGCAGTGATGTATCCAGAAGCACAGATACGCAGTATTTT. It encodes CASSDVSRSTDTQYF.

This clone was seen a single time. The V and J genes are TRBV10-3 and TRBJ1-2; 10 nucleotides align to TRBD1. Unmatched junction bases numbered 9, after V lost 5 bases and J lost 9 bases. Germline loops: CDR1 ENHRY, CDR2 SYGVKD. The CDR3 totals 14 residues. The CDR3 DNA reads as TGTGCCATCAGTCTGTCTGGACAGGGGGTCCGCTACACCTTC. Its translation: CAISLSGQGVRYTF.

CDR3 bases: TGTGCCACCAGCCCCCGACTAGCGGGTTACGAGCAGTACTTC. Translated: CATSPRLAGYEQYF. The gene calls are TRBV24-1 and TRBJ2-7, with 10 bases aligning to TRBD2. V was pared by 7 bases and J by 4 bases, with 6 bases of the junction left unmatched. Germline V gives CDR1 KGHDR, CDR2 SFDVKD. The CDR3 sequence is 14 residues long.

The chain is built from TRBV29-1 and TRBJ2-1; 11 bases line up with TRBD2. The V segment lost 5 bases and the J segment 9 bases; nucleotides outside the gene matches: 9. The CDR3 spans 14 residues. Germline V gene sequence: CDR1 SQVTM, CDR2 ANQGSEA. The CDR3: CSVLPPLAGVEQFF. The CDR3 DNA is TGCAGCGTTCTCCCCCCACTAGCGGGAGTTGAGCAGTTCTTC.

In DNA, the CDR3 is TGTGCCACGGGGGACTACAAGACAGATACGCAGTATTTT. Translated, it gives CATGDYKTDTQYF. This chain uses TRBV19 with TRBJ2-3, with 7 bases fitting TRBD2. V dropped 10 bases and J dropped 3; count of bases not matched to a gene: 7. Germline CDR1 reads LNHDA; CDR2 reads SQIVND (reference sequence). This CDR3 comprises 13 residues. Filled out from reference TRBV19 and TRBJ2-3, the complete variable domain reads DGGITQSPKYLFRKEGQNVTLSCEQNLNHDAMYWYRQDPGQGLRLIYYSQIVNDFQKGDIAEGYSVSREKKESFPLTVTSAQKNPTAFYLCATGDYKTDTQYFGPGTRLTVL.

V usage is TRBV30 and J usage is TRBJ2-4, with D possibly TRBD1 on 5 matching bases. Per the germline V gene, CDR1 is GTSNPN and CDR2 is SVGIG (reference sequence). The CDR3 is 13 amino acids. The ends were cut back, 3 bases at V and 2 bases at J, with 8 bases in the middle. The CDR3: CAWSQGTKNIQYF. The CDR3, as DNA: TGTGCCTGGAGCCAGGGAACCAAAAACATTCAGTACTTC.

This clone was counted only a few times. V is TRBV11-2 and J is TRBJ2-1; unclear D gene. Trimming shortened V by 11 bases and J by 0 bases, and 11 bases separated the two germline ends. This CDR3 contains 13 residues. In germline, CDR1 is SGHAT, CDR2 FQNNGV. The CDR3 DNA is TGTGCCTGGGCGCCGAGCTCCTACAATGAGCAGTTCTTC. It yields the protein CAWAPSSYNEQFF.

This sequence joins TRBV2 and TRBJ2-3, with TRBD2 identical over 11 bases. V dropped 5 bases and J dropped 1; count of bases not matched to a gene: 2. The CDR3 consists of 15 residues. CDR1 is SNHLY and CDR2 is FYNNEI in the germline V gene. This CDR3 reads CASSLSGRGTDTQYF. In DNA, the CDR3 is TGTGCCAGCAGTCTTAGCGGGAGGGGCACAGATACGCAGTATTTT.

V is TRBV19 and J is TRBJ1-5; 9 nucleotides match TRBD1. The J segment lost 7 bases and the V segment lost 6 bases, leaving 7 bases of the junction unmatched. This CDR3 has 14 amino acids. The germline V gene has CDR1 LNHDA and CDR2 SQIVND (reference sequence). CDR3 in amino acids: CASRRDRVYQPQHF. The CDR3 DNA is TGTGCCAGTAGGAGGGACAGGGTATACCAGCCCCAGCATTTT. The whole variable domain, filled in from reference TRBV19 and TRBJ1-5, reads DGGITQSPKYLFRKEGQNVTLSCEQNLNHDAMYWYRQDPGQGLRLIYYSQIVNDFQKGDIAEGYSVSREKKESFPLTVTSAQKNPTAFYLCASRRDRVYQPQHFGDGTRLSIL.

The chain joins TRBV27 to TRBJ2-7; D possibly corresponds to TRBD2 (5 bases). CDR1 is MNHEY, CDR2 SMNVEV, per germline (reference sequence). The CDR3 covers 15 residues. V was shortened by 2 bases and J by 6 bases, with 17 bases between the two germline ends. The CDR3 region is CASSLVAGRIAEQYF. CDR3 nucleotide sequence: TGTGCCAGCAGTTTAGTTGCGGGTCGAATAGCCGAGCAGTACTTC.